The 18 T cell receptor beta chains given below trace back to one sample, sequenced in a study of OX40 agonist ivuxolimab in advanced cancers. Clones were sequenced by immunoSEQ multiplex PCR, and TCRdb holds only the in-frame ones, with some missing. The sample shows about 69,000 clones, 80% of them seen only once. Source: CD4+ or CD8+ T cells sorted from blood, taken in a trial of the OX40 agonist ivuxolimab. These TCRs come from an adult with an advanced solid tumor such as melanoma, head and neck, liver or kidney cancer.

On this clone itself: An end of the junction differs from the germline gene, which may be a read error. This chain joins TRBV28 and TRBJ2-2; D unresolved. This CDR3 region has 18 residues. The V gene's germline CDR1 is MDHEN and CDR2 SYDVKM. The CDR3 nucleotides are TGTGCCAGCAGCTTATGGCCCTCCAAGCAGCGGAACACCGGGGAGCTGTTTTTT. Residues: CASSLWPSKQRNTGELFF.

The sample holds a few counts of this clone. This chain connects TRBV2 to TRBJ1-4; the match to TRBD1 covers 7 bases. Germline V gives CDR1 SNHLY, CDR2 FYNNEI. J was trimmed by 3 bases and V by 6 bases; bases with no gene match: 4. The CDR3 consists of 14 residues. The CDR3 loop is CASRDRVANEKLFF. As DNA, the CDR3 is TGTGCCAGCAGAGACAGGGTAGCTAATGAAAAACTGTTTTTT.

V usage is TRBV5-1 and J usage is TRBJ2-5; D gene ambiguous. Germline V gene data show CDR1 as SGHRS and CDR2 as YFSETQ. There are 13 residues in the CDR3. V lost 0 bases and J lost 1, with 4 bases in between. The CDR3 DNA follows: TGCGCCAGCAGCTTGGGAGGCCAAGAGACCCAGTACTTC. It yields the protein CASSLGGQETQYF.

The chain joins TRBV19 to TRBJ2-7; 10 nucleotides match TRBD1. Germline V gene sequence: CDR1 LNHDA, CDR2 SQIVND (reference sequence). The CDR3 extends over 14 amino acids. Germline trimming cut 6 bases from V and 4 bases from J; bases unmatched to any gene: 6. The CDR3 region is CASRSGTGDYEQYF. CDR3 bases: TGTGCCAGTAGGTCCGGGACAGGGGATTACGAGCAGTACTTC.

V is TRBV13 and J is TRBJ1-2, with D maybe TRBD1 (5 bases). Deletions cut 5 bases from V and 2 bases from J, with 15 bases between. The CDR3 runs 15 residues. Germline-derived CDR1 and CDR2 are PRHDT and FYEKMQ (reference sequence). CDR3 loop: CASSQRPGRNYGYTF. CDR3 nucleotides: TGTGCCAGCAGCCAAAGACCGGGACGGAACTATGGCTACACCTTC.

The CDR3 nucleotides read TGTGCCAGCAGCACCGCCCGGGCCTTGGCCTACGAGCAGTACTTC. Protein product: CASSTARALAYEQYF. The chain recombines TRBV27 with TRBJ2-7; D not certain. The V end lost 6 bases, the J end lost 2 bases, and 17 bases lay between the germline ends. This CDR3 region has 15 residues. Per germline, CDR1 MNHEY and CDR2 SMNVEV (reference sequence).

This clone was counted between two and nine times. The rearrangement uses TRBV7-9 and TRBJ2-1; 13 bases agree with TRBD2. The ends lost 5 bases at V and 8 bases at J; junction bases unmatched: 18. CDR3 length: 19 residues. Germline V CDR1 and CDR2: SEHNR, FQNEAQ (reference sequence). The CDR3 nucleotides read TGTGCCAGCAGCCTCCGGACTAGCGGGGGCCCCACGTGGTGGGATGAGCAGTTCTTC. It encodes CASSLRTSGGPTWWDEQFF.

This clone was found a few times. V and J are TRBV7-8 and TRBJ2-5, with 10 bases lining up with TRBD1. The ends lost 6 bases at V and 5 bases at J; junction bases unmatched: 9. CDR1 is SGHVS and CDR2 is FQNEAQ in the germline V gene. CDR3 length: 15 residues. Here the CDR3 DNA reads TGTGCCAGCAGAAGACGGACAGGGGGTGACGAGACCCAGTACTTC. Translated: CASRRRTGGDETQYF.

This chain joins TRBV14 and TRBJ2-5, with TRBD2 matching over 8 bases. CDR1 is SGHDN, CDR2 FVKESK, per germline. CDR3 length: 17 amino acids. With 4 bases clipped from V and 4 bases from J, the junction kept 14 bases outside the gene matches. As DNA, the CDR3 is TGTGCCAGCAGCCCTTTTTATAGCGGGAAGGAGGGAGAGACCCAGTACTTC. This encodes CASSPFYSGKEGETQYF.

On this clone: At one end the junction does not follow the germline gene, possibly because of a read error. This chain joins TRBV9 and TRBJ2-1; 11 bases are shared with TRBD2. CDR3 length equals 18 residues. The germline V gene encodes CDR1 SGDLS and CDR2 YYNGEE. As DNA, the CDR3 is TGTACCAGCAGCGTCTCTAGCGGGGGGTACACTTCCTACAATGAGCAGTTCTTC. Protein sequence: CTSSVSSGGYTSYNEQFF.

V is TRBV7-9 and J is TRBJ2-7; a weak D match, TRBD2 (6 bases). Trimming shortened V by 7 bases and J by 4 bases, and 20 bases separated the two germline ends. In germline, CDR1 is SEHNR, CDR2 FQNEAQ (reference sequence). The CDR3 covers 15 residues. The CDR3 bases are TGTGCCAGCATCCCGGTCGGGGGTGTGGGATACGAGCAGTACTTC. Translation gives CASIPVGGVGYEQYF.

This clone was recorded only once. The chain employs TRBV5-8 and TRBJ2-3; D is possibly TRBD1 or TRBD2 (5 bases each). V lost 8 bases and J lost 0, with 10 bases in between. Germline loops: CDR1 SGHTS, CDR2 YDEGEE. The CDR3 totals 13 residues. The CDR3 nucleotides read TGTGCCAGTCAGGGACGGAGCACAGATACGCAGTATTTT. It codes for CASQGRSTDTQYF.

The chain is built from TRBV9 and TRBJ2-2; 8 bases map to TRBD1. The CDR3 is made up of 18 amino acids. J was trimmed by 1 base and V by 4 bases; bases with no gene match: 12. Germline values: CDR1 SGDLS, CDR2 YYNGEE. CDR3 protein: CASSPSPSGGWNTGELFF. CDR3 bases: TGTGCCAGCAGCCCTTCCCCCTCAGGGGGCTGGAACACCGGGGAGCTGTTTTTT.

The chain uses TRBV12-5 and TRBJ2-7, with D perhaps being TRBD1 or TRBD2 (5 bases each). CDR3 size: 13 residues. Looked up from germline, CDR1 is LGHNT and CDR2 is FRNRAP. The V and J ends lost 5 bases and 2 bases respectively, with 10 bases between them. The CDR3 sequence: CASGGTLTYEQYF. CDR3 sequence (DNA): TGTGCTAGTGGTGGGACGTTAACCTACGAGCAGTACTTC.

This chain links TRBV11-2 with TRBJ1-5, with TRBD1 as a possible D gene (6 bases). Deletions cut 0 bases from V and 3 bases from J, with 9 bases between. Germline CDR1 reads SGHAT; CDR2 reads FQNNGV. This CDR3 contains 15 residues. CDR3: CASSLEGANNQPQHF. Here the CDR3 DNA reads TGTGCCAGCAGCTTAGAGGGGGCGAACAATCAGCCCCAGCATTTT.

The DNA of the CDR3 is TGCGCCAGCAGCCTTCAACAGGGGAGAACCGGGGAGCTGTTTTTT. Its translation is CASSLQQGRTGELFF. This chain joins TRBV5-1 and TRBJ2-2; 7 bases map to TRBD1. CDR1 is SGHRS, CDR2 YFSETQ, per germline. This CDR3 is 15 amino acids long. V lost 4 bases, J lost 5 bases, and 8 bases stayed unmatched. Filled out from reference TRBV5-1 and TRBJ2-2, the complete variable domain reads KAGVTQTPRYLIKTRGQQVTLSCSPISGHRSVSWYQQTPGQGLQFLFEYFSETQRNKGNFPGRFSGRQFSNSRSEMNVSTLELGDSALYLCASSLQQGRTGELFFGEGSRLTVL.

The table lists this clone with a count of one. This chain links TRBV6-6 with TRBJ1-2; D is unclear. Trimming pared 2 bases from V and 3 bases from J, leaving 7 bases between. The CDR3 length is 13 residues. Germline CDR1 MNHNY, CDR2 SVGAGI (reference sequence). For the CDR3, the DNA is TGTGCCAGCAGTTACGCGGCGTACTATGGCTACACCTTC. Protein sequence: CASSYAAYYGYTF.

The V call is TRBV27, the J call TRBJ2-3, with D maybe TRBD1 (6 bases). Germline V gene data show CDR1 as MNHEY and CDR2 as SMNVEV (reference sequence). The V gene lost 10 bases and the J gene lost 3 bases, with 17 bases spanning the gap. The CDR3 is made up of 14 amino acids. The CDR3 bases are TGTGCCACCCGGGGCAGGGGATTTACAGATACGCAGTATTTT. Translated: CATRGRGFTDTQYF.